Below, one TCR beta chain is given with its context. The data are from a study of T cells in tumors and immune-related adverse events. Clones were read by immunoSEQ multiplex PCR, and TCRdb kept only the in-frame ones, dropping some. In the table there are about 22,000 clones, 90% to 95% of which are singletons. This CDR3 is built from 15 residues. Germline CDR1 SEHNR, CDR2 FQNEAQ (reference sequence). Trimming shortened V by 5 bases and J by 2 bases, and 15 bases separated the two germline ends. The source is a female donor with metastatic renal cell carcinoma. This specimen consisted of lymph node tissue, obtained from a patient treated with anti-PD-1 therapy. This chain joins TRBV7-9 and TRBJ1-2, with a tentative D call TRBD1 (5 bases). CDR3 sequence: CASSKATALNYGYTF. The DNA of the CDR3 is TGTGCCAGCAGCAAAGCGACAGCACTAAACTATGGCTACACCTTC.